This T cell receptor beta chain was recorded in a study of shared clonotypes between healthy human individuals. Germline V gene lookup returns CDR1 SGHRS and CDR2 YFSETQ. The junction had 9 bases not matched to a gene; V was cut back by 2 bases and J by 5 bases. The CDR3 is made up of 15 amino acids. It was at deep level that the assay was run. In the authors' workflow: For the immunoSEQ data, sequences were junction-only without quality scores, so filtering differed. The protocol was immunoSEQ multiplex PCR, while the TCRdb copy is restricted to in-frame clones and leaves out a portion. V and J calls and clone size are given by that table; D and trimming were obtained from the DNA. The profile covers 450,000 to 650,000 clones, with around 80% appearing a single time and around 12% taken by the ten largest.

Sequencing was carried out using PBMCs. The chain carries TRBV5-1 and TRBJ2-7, with 8 bases fitting TRBD2. The receptor was derived from a woman aged 40 to 49 in good health. Some clones in this sample may be carry-over from other donors' samples. The CDR3 nucleotides read TGCGCCAGCAGCTTATACGGGACTAGGATCGACGAGCAGTACTTC. Translated, it gives CASSLYGTRIDEQYF.